Below are 19 T cell receptor beta chains sequenced from a single sample in a study of blood T cell repertoires in COVID-19. The data were produced by immunoSEQ multiplex PCR, yet TCRdb's version contains in-frame clones alone and is incomplete. This repertoire shows 250,000 to 400,000 clones, approximately 89% found once; its top ten account for approximately 5%. Sequenced: PBMCs or T cells enriched from blood (not recorded which). These receptors came from a woman in her twenties or thirties who had recovered from COVID-19.

This clone was observed a single time. The chain employs TRBV10-3 and TRBJ1-6; the match to TRBD1 covers 7 bases. Trimming took 10 bases from V and 5 from J; bases not matched to a gene: 5. The CDR3 totals 13 residues. Germline V gene data show CDR1 as ENHRY and CDR2 as SYGVKD. CDR3 nucleotide sequence: TGTGCCACCGGGACAGCTGATAATTCACCCCTCCACTTT. This sequence encodes CATGTADNSPLHF.

This chain joins TRBV7-2 and TRBJ1-4; no clear D gene. This CDR3 region has 17 residues. The V end lost 5 bases, the J end lost 2 bases, and 18 bases lay between the germline ends. Germline values: CDR1 SGHTA, CDR2 FQGNSA. The CDR3 reads CASSLTSGLATNEKLFF. As DNA, the CDR3 is TGTGCCAGCAGCCTGACCTCCGGACTCGCCACTAATGAAAAACTGTTTTTT.

DNA for the CDR3: TGTGCCAGCAGCTCGGGACTGCCGGGGGAGACCCAGTACTTC. Translated, it gives CASSSGLPGETQYF. The chain combines TRBV5-6 with TRBJ2-5; D perhaps matches TRBD2 (6 bases). CDR3 length: 14 amino acids. V was cut by 3 bases and J by 5 bases, with 14 bases left in between. CDR1 and CDR2 from the germline V gene are SGHDT and YYEEEE.

J is TRBJ1-1 and V is TRBV14; no clear D gene. Trimming took 0 bases from V and 1 from J, leaving 9 bases between them. Germline-derived CDR1 and CDR2 are SGHDN and FVKESK. This CDR3 has 15 residues. As DNA, the CDR3 is TGTGCCAGCAGCCAAGATTTACGGGAGAACACTGAAGCTTTCTTT. This codes for CASSQDLRENTEAFF.

V is TRBV11-1 and J is TRBJ2-5; D ambiguous. The CDR3 has 12 residues. Germline CDR1 and CDR2: SGHAT and FQDESV (reference sequence). The V gene lost 1 base and the J gene lost 5 bases, with 5 bases spanning the gap. The CDR3 DNA is TGTGCCAGCAGCTTAGACGGGGAGACCCAGTACTTC. Translating gives CASSLDGETQYF.

J is TRBJ2-3 and V is TRBV5-1, with no clear D. Germline V gene data show CDR1 as SGHRS and CDR2 as YFSETQ. Trimming stripped 1 base from V and 5 bases from J, with 14 bases between. The CDR3 runs to 15 residues. Written as DNA, the CDR3 is TGCGCCAGCAGCTTGTACGTAGGTAGACTAGATACGCAGTATTTT. Protein product: CASSLYVGRLDTQYF.

The genes are TRBV11-2 and TRBJ2-2; D is perhaps TRBD2 (6 bases). Germline assignment: CDR1 SGHAT and CDR2 FQNNGV. This CDR3 has 14 amino acids. With 6 bases removed from V and 5 bases from J, the gap between germline ends came to 13 bases. CDR3 protein: CASRLPGRTGELFF. CDR3 in DNA: TGTGCCAGCAGGCTCCCTGGGAGGACCGGGGAGCTGTTTTTT.

This sequence joins TRBV15 and TRBJ1-5; D uncertain. The CDR3 sequence is 14 residues long. Germline-derived CDR1 and CDR2 are LNHNV and YYDKDF (reference sequence). Trimming took 1 base from V and 4 from J, leaving 8 bases between them. The CDR3 DNA sequence: TGTGCCACCAGCAGAGCACAGCCTAATCAGCCCCAGCATTTT. This encodes CATSRAQPNQPQHF.

The chain recombines TRBV18 with TRBJ1-1, with D possibly TRBD1 on 5 matching bases. Deletions cut 3 bases from V and 0 bases from J, with 11 bases between. The CDR3 is made up of 15 amino acids. CDR1 and CDR2 (germline): KGHSH, LQKENI. The CDR3 reads CASSPNQGMNTEAFF. CDR3 bases: TGTGCCAGCTCACCGAATCAGGGTATGAACACTGAAGCTTTCTTT.

The chain is built from TRBV19 and TRBJ2-5; D possibly corresponds to TRBD2 (6 bases). The CDR3 length is 11 residues. Germline V lookup: CDR1 LNHDA, CDR2 SQIVND (reference sequence). V was clipped by 6 bases and J by 7 bases, with 9 bases between them. The CDR3 nucleotides read TGTGCCAGTAGCTCGGAGGGGACCCAGTACTTC. It is translated as CASSSEGTQYF. The entire variable domain, with the rest obtained from reference TRBV19 and TRBJ2-5, is as follows: DGGITQSPKYLFRKEGQNVTLSCEQNLNHDAMYWYRQDPGQGLRLIYYSQIVNDFQKGDIAEGYSVSREKKESFPLTVTSAQKNPTAFYLCASSSEGTQYFGPGTRLLVL.

The CDR3 spells CASSSGQGLSNYGYTF. The DNA of the CDR3 is TGCGCCAGCAGCTCGGGACAGGGGCTTTCAAACTATGGCTACACCTTC. This sequence joins TRBV5-1 and TRBJ1-2; 10 bases map to TRBD1. From germline, CDR1 is SGHRS and CDR2 YFSETQ. The CDR3 has 16 amino acids. The J segment lost 2 bases and the V segment lost 3 bases, leaving 7 bases of the junction unmatched. Full variable domain (remainder filled in from reference TRBV5-1 and TRBJ1-2): KAGVTQTPRYLIKTRGQQVTLSCSPISGHRSVSWYQQTPGQGLQFLFEYFSETQRNKGNFPGRFSGRQFSNSRSEMNVSTLELGDSALYLCASSSGQGLSNYGYTFGSGTRLTVV.

CDR3 bases: TGTGCCAGCAGCCGTAGCCACGGCTCTGGAAACACCATATATTTT. Its protein product is CASSRSHGSGNTIYF. V and J are TRBV7-8 and TRBJ1-3; D remains ambiguous. Between the trimmed V and J ends, which lost 5 bases and 0 bases, there was a span of 11 bases. The CDR3 loop spans 15 amino acids. Germline assignment: CDR1 SGHVS and CDR2 FQNEAQ. Filled out from reference TRBV7-8 and TRBJ1-3, the complete variable domain reads GAGVSQSPRYKVAKRGQDVALRCDPISGHVSLFWYQQALGQGPEFLTYFQNEAQLDKSGLPSDRFFAERPEGSVSTLKIQRTQQEDSAVYLCASSRSHGSGNTIYFGEGSWLTVV.

Notes on this clone: One end of the junction is discordant with germline, which a read error may explain. The chain joins TRBV25-1 to TRBJ2-7; weak D call: TRBD2 (5 bases). Germline V gives CDR1 MGHDK, CDR2 SYGVNS. This CDR3 is 13 amino acids long. CDR3 amino acids: CASSKDFLPRSDF. In DNA form, the CDR3 reads TGTGCCAGCAGTAAGGACTTTCTCCCCCGGTCCGACTTC.

This clone was picked up a small number of times. The gene calls are TRBV6-4 and TRBJ2-4; 14 bases are shared with TRBD2. V shed 6 bases, J shed 8 bases, and the junction held 9 bases outside the gene matches. The CDR3 is 16 residues long. The germline gives CDR1 MRHNA, CDR2 SNTAGT. CDR3 in DNA: TGTGCCAGCAGCTCGACTAGCGGGGGGGGCCAGGACATTCAGTACTTC. Translating gives CASSSTSGGGQDIQYF.

The chain carries TRBV7-2 and TRBJ2-2; TRBD1 might be the D (6 bases). CDR1 SGHTA and CDR2 FQGNSA come from the germline V gene. V was pared by 5 bases and J by 3 bases, with 13 bases between. The CDR3 loop spans 15 amino acids. As DNA, the CDR3 is TGTGCCAGCAGCCCACAGGGTCTGGACACCGGGGAGCTGTTTTTT. Encoded protein: CASSPQGLDTGELFF.

The gene calls are TRBV25-1 and TRBJ1-1; 7 nucleotides match TRBD1. This CDR3 spans 13 amino acids. The V gene end was trimmed by 10 bases and the J gene end by 5 bases; junction bases not matched to a gene: 10. In germline, CDR1 is MGHDK, CDR2 SYGVNS. The CDR3 spells CATREGARTEAFF. The CDR3 nucleotides read TGTGCCACCAGGGAGGGGGCGAGGACTGAAGCTTTCTTT.

The chain joins TRBV30 to TRBJ2-7, with a tentative D call TRBD1 (5 bases). The CDR3 has 15 amino acids. The V and J ends lost 1 base and 2 bases respectively, with 15 bases between them. Germline CDR1 and CDR2: GTSNPN and SVGIG (reference sequence). This CDR3 reads CAWSGQGRSAYEQYF. CDR3 nucleotides: TGTGCCTGGAGTGGTCAGGGTCGATCGGCCTACGAGCAGTACTTC. Full variable domain (rest looked up from reference TRBV30 and TRBJ2-7): SQTIHQWPATLVQPVGSPLSLECTVEGTSNPNLYWYRQAAGRGLQLLFYSVGIGQISSEVPQNLSASRPQDRQFILSSKKLLLSDSGFYLCAWSGQGRSAYEQYFGPGTRLTVT.

The chain carries TRBV5-4 and TRBJ2-2; TRBD2 matches 8 bases. This CDR3 spans 18 amino acids. V lost 6 bases to trimming and J lost 2 bases; unmatched junction nucleotides: 15. Germline CDR1 SGHNT, CDR2 YYREEE (reference sequence). For the CDR3, the DNA is TGTGCCAGCACCAGGGGCGGTCCAGCGGGGGTAAACACCGGGGAGCTGTTTTTT. Translating gives CASTRGGPAGVNTGELFF.

The chain recombines TRBV21-1 with TRBJ2-7; the tabulated D call, TRBD1, remains unverified against the DNA. TRBV21-1 is described as a pseudogene. The CDR3 contains 15 residues. DNA of the CDR3: TGTGCCAGCAGCAAAGACATCATTGGTCCCTACGAGCAGTACTTC. Amino acid sequence: CASSKDIIGPYEQYF.